The entry below gives a single T cell receptor (beta chain) sequence along with its context. This clonotype was observed many times. The target of this receptor is not known. Base qualities are not provided; no much larger clone lies one nucleotide away. TCRdb shows the sequencer as Illumina HiSeq 2500. Quantitative 5'-RACE with molecular barcodes was the method used to prepare the TCR beta libraries. Regarding the original processing steps: A new computational method, built on a probabilistic model of VDJ rearrangement, was used to identify disease-linked TCR variants. TCRdb reprocessing: public reads trimmed at Q25 with fastp, clones called with MiXCR, in-frame beta chains kept. One record per CDR3 amino acid sequence lists the most common genes and DNA. TCRdb's processing, not the study's, gives the V and J calls here. This sample has hundreds of thousands of distinct CDR3 sequences in its table, and roughly a tenth of those were observed once. The ten largest clones take up about 20% of the sample.

The CDR3 goes from the cysteine to the phenylalanine over 15 residues. Of the read, only the CDR3 DNA is kept; its 45 bases are in frame from base 1. The germline V gene yields MNHNS for CDR1 and SASEGT for CDR2. Trimming takes 4 bases from V and 3 bases from J, and the germline ends sit 13 bases apart. This record belongs to a study of CD8 T cells in ankylosing spondylitis (dated by TCRdb to about 2017). Regarding the research as a whole: The study set out to find disease-linked TCR variants by profiling T cell receptor beta repertoires in ankylosing spondylitis patients and healthy donors. The full study cohort was made up of 20 to 25 ankylosing spondylitis patients and approximately 100 healthy donors. Peripheral blood samples were taken, and synovial fluid was additionally collected from ankylosing spondylitis patients.

Paper-wide results and their limitations: The disease-linked clones were reported as significantly enriched in matched synovial fluid samples from ankylosing spondylitis patients. Some of the motif variants had been reported before in the synovial fluid and blood of reactive arthritis patients, a finding that suggests common disease-initiation mechanisms. Blood from ankylosing spondylitis patients appeared to be characterized by a TCR beta motif composed of roughly 8 highly homologous amino acid variants. The disease-linked clones showed a CD8+ phenotype and occurred at relatively low frequencies in peripheral blood.

Specimen: blood, either unsorted or a sorted T cell fraction (not recorded which). Here the chain combines TRBV6-1 and TRBJ1-5, with the D gene not confidently named. The source of this sequence is a male donor with ankylosing spondylitis or in good health (not recorded which). CDR3 sequence: CASSAGLDPNQPQHF. The nucleotides read TGTGCCAGCAGTGCGGGCCTGGATCCCAATCAGCCCCAGCATTTT.